The TCR beta chain described here comes from a study of blood T cell repertoires in COVID-19. For the study at large: Italy, Spain and the United States were the sources of the convalescent and acute COVID-19 samples. The analysed material was cDNA or gDNA that came from T cells, B-cell-depleted T cells, or PBMCs.

As originally analysed: Scientists estimated how many nucleated cells there were by amplifying reference gene primers. The method was immunoSEQ multiplex PCR; TCRdb's version includes in-frame clones alone and lacks a portion of them. V and J calls and clone size come straight from that table; D and trimming were deduced from the DNA. The data show roughly 250,000 clones, 70% to 85% seen once. During active infection, Seattle patients enrolled and were then monitored through disease. The CDR3 loop spans 15 amino acids. Germline assignment: CDR1 MGHRA and CDR2 YSYEKL. The V gene lost 1 base and the J gene lost 6 bases, with 13 bases spanning the gap.

The sequence derives from a human donor with COVID-19, enrolled during active disease. The donor label of this sample is uncertain. What was sequenced was peripheral blood. The rearrangement links TRBV4-1 to TRBJ1-5; a possible D gene is TRBD1 (5 bases). DNA for the CDR3: TGCGCCAGCAGCCAAGGCGCCCAGGGCGGTCAGCCCCAGCATTTT. It translates to CASSQGAQGGQPQHF.